Listed below are T cell receptor beta chains from one sample, sequenced in a study of shared clonotypes between healthy human individuals. TCRdb's table, derived via immunoSEQ multiplex PCR, lists solely in-frame clones and lacks some. The sample holds roughly 2.1 million clones, approximately 94% seen once. The material sequenced was naive CD8+ T cells from PBMCs. These receptors were collected from a man between 18 and 35 years old in good health. Some clones in this sample may be carry-over from other donors' samples. CDR3s include the opening cysteine and the closing phenylalanine or tryptophan. A D gene is named only where the DNA matches it firmly. A row's size may be missing; if present it is once, few, many or a size class.

D gene	V gene	J gene	clone size	CDR3 protein	CDR3 DNA
.	TRBV7-2	TRBJ2-1	.	CASSSRDQFHEQFF	TGTGCCAGCAGCTCCCGGGACCAATTTCATGAGCAGTTCTTC
.	TRBV6-6	TRBJ1-1	.	CASSYAGTGTEAFF	TGTGCCAGCAGTTACGCAGGGACTGGCACTGAAGCTTTCTTT
TRBD1	TRBV5-1	TRBJ1-1	.	CASSLGRTGLNTEAFF	TGCGCCAGCAGCTTGGGAAGGACAGGCTTGAACACTGAAGCTTTCTTT
TRBD1	TRBV27	TRBJ1-5	.	CASSSQQGAGQPQHF	TGTGCCAGCAGTTCGCAACAGGGGGCAGGTCAGCCCCAGCATTTT
TRBD1	TRBV5-1	TRBJ2-7	.	CASSLGQGPEQYF	TGCGCCAGCAGCTTGGGACAGGGGCCCGAGCAGTACTTC
TRBD2	TRBV28	TRBJ2-7	.	CATAVGEGGEQYF	TGTGCCACCGCTGTAGGGGAGGGTGGCGAGCAGTACTTC
.	TRBV27	TRBJ1-2	.	CASSFGVGYGYTF	TGTGCCAGCAGTTTTGGGGTAGGGTATGGCTACACCTTC
.	TRBV5-6	TRBJ2-5	.	CASSLDGRKPGETQYF	TGTGCCAGCAGCTTGGACGGGCGGAAGCCGGGGGAGACCCAGTACTTC
.	TRBV11-2	TRBJ1-1	.	CASSLAGLEPPNTEAFF	TGTGCCAGCAGCTTAGCCGGGTTGGAGCCCCCCAACACTGAAGCTTTCTTT
.	TRBV10-3	TRBJ2-7	.	CAISERSQQNYEQYF	TGTGCCATCAGTGAGCGGTCCCAGCAGAACTACGAGCAGTACTTC
.	TRBV4-1	TRBJ2-7	.	CASSQVSREAYEQYF	TGCGCCAGCAGCCAAGTCTCCCGGGAAGCCTACGAGCAGTACTTC
TRBD2	TRBV28	TRBJ2-7	.	CASSLLGTSGRFYEQYF	TGTGCCAGCAGTTTATTGGGGACTAGCGGGAGATTCTACGAGCAGTACTTC
TRBD2	TRBV7-7	TRBJ2-5	.	CASSRGLAGVLETQYF	TGTGCCAGCAGCCGGGGACTAGCGGGAGTTTTGGAGACCCAGTACTTC
TRBD2	TRBV9	TRBJ2-1	.	CASSDGASGRTHNEQFF	TGTGCCAGCAGCGATGGGGCTAGCGGGAGGACCCACAATGAGCAGTTCTTC
.	TRBV18	TRBJ1-1	.	CASSFGGVGRGVDTEAFF	TGTGCCAGCTCCTTCGGGGGAGTGGGCCGAGGGGTTGACACTGAAGCTTTCTTT
.	TRBV2	TRBJ2-7	.	CASTSTGNPYEQYF	TGTGCCAGCACGAGCACAGGGAACCCCTACGAGCAGTACTTC
.	TRBV29-1	TRBJ1-1	.	CSYGETAFF	TGCAGCTATGGGGAAACAGCTTTCTTT
TRBD1	TRBV15	TRBJ2-3	.	CATSPRTGGVDTQYF	TGTGCCACCAGCCCGAGGACAGGGGGTGTGGATACGCAGTATTTT
.	TRBV27	TRBJ2-7	.	CASSLAAGYEQYF	TGTGCCAGCAGTTTAGCGGCCGGCTACGAGCAGTACTTC
.	TRBV5-1	TRBJ1-1	.	CASSLLRNTEAFF	TGCGCCAGCAGCTTACTCCGGAACACTGAAGCTTTCTTT
.	TRBV5-1	TRBJ2-3	.	CASSNGLIGTDTQYF	TGCGCCAGCAGCAATGGTTTAATCGGCACAGATACGCAGTATTTT
.	TRBV4-3	TRBJ2-1	.	CASSQDVGPYNEQFF	TGCGCCAGCAGCCAAGATGTAGGGCCGTACAATGAGCAGTTCTTC
.	TRBV28	TRBJ1-1	.	CASSPQGGPEAFF	TGTGCCAGCAGTCCGCAGGGCGGTCCTGAAGCTTTCTTT
TRBD2	TRBV28	TRBJ2-3	.	CASSLSSGSGSASTDTQYF	TGTGCCAGCAGTTTATCCTCAGGTAGCGGGAGTGCTAGCACAGATACGCAGTATTTT
TRBD2	TRBV6-1	TRBJ2-1	once	CASSEPVTSVDEQFF	TGTGCCAGCAGTGAACCTGTGACTAGCGTGGATGAGCAGTTCTTC
TRBD1	TRBV19	TRBJ1-1	few	CASSQGAHTEAFF	TGTGCCAGTAGTCAGGGGGCCCACACTGAAGCTTTCTTT
TRBD2	TRBV7-2	TRBJ2-2	.	CASSPLAENTGELFF	TGTGCCAGCAGCCCCCTAGCGGAGAACACCGGGGAGCTGTTTTTT
.	TRBV2	TRBJ1-5	.	CASSESGGSYSNQPQHF	TGTGCCAGCAGTGAATCTGGGGGAAGTTATAGCAATCAGCCCCAGCATTTT
.	TRBV10-3	TRBJ2-7	.	CAISDWGRIEQYF	TGTGCCATCAGTGATTGGGGTAGGATTGAGCAGTACTTC
.	TRBV27	TRBJ2-7	once	CASSWAGSYEQYF	TGTGCCAGCAGTTGGGCGGGGTCCTACGAGCAGTACTTC
.	TRBV7-8	TRBJ2-7	.	CASSEGYSYEQYF	TGTGCCAGCAGCGAGGGCTACTCCTACGAGCAGTACTTC
.	TRBV28	TRBJ1-3	.	CASSLSPGWNTIYF	TGTGCCAGCAGTTTATCTCCAGGGTGGAACACCATATATTTT
TRBD2	TRBV7-3	TRBJ2-7	.	CASSLRPAGHYEQYF	TGTGCCAGCAGCTTAAGACCAGCGGGGCACTACGAGCAGTACTTC
.	TRBV25-1	TRBJ1-2	.	CASSEGFNYGYTF	TGTGCCAGCAGTGAAGGATTTAACTATGGCTACACCTTC
TRBD2	TRBV19	TRBJ2-2	.	CASSTSTRTSGINTGELFF	TGTGCCAGTAGTACAAGTACCCGGACTAGCGGAATTAACACCGGGGAGCTGTTTTTT
TRBD1	TRBV27	TRBJ2-1	.	CASSSLTGGNEQFF	TGTGCCAGCAGTTCGCTGACAGGGGGGAATGAGCAGTTCTTC
.	TRBV15	TRBJ2-1	.	CATSREGGFSYNEQFF	TGTGCCACCAGCAGAGAGGGCGGGTTCTCCTACAATGAGCAGTTCTTC
TRBD2	TRBV11-2	TRBJ2-3	.	CASLEWEGQDTQYF	TGTGCCAGCCTCGAGTGGGAGGGCCAAGATACGCAGTATTTT
.	TRBV19	TRBJ1-1	.	CASSIAVMNTEAFF	TGTGCCAGTAGTATAGCTGTCATGAACACTGAAGCTTTCTTT
.	TRBV7-9	TRBJ1-2	.	CASSLEGDYGYTF	TGTGCCAGCAGCTTAGAGGGAGACTATGGCTACACCTTC
.	TRBV5-5	TRBJ1-1	.	CASSSGYTEAFF	TGTGCCAGCAGCTCCGGGTACACTGAAGCTTTCTTT
.	TRBV7-2	TRBJ1-1	.	CASSSRDGGVNTEAFF	TGTGCCAGCAGCTCCCGGGACGGCGGGGTGAACACTGAAGCTTTCTTT
.	TRBV21-1	TRBJ1-2	.	CASTTSGMGYTF	TGTGCCAGCACCACTTCTGGAATGGGCTACACCTTC
.	TRBV7-9	TRBJ2-1	.	CASSLETPRYNEQFF	TGTGCCAGCAGCTTAGAGACCCCTAGATACAATGAGCAGTTCTTC
TRBD1	TRBV5-6	TRBJ2-4	.	CASSGQGNIQYF	TGTGCCAGCAGCGGACAGGGGAACATTCAGTACTTC
.	TRBV5-6	TRBJ1-5	.	CASSLGGIWNQPQHF	TGTGCCAGCAGCTTGGGGGGCATCTGGAATCAGCCCCAGCATTTT
TRBD1	TRBV27	TRBJ1-2	.	CASSSIRDRPGGYTF	TGTGCCAGCAGTTCGATCAGGGACAGACCGGGAGGCTACACCTTC
TRBD1	TRBV27	TRBJ2-6	.	CASRDRGASGANVLTF	TGTGCCAGCCGGGACAGGGGTGCGTCTGGGGCCAACGTCCTGACTTTC
.	TRBV7-6	TRBJ2-2	.	CASSPGLANTGELFF	TGTGCCAGCAGCCCAGGACTCGCGAACACCGGGGAGCTGTTTTTT
.	TRBV19	TRBJ2-2	.	CASSIVAGELFF	TGTGCCAGTAGTATAGTAGCAGGGGAGCTGTTTTTT
.	TRBV9	TRBJ2-1	.	CASSVESGIGNEQFF	TGTGCCAGCAGCGTAGAAAGTGGTATCGGCAATGAGCAGTTCTTC
.	TRBV6-5	TRBJ2-7	once	CASSYDRTYEQYF	TGTGCCAGCAGTTACGACCGAACCTACGAGCAGTACTTC
TRBD2	TRBV9	TRBJ2-1	.	CASSVEAGGYNEQFF	TGTGCCAGCAGCGTAGAAGCCGGGGGGTACAATGAGCAGTTCTTC
.	TRBV28	TRBJ1-5	.	CASSLSQQIQPQHF	TGTGCCAGCAGTCTTTCCCAACAGATCCAGCCCCAGCATTTT
.	TRBV7-5	TRBJ2-7	.	CARSVPGLADLYEQYF	TGTGCCAGAAGCGTCCCGGGACTAGCGGATCTCTACGAGCAGTACTTC
.	TRBV5-8	TRBJ2-5	.	CASSRKILTGETQYF	TGTGCCAGCAGCCGAAAAATCCTGACTGGAGAGACCCAGTACTTC
TRBD2	TRBV2	TRBJ2-2	.	CASSGAGRDTGELFF	TGTGCCAGCAGCGGCGCGGGGAGGGACACCGGGGAGCTGTTTTTT
.	TRBV13	TRBJ1-1	.	CASSYVPRAGAAEAFF	TGTGCCAGCAGCTACGTACCGCGTGCTGGGGCTGCTGAAGCTTTCTTT